The T cell receptor (beta chain) described here comes from a study of control samples from healthy donors and cancer patients. Clones were read by immunoSEQ multiplex PCR, and TCRdb kept only the in-frame ones, dropping some. This sample has roughly 100,000 clones; around nine tenths occur once, and the top ten carry approximately 19%. CDR3 length equals 12 residues. J lost 11 bases, V lost 8 bases, and 11 bases had no gene match. The table lists this clone with a count of one. Sample: PBMCs. The TCR was taken from a man aged 55 to 70 with lung cancer. The rearrangement joins TRBV12-3 or TRBV12-4 to TRBJ1-1, with 7 bases that match TRBD1. This CDR3 is CASLRQGQSAFF. The CDR3 nucleotides read TGTGCCAGCCTTCGACAGGGCCAGAGTGCTTTCTTT.